One sample yielded the 12 T cell receptor beta chains listed below, sequenced in a study of vaccination and CD4 T cells after COVID-19. Their antigen targets remain unknown. Treatment given: 10-day PBMC culture with coronavirus spike peptide pools or control peptides (ViraFEST assay). Samples of CD4+ T cells were obtained from the unexposed donor before the COVID-19 pandemic (2011-2018). With the Oncomine TCR Beta short-read assay, DNA from cultured CD4+ T cells was sequenced. Cultures of CD4+ T cells served as the source for extracting genomic DNA. TCRdb reanalysed the PCR reads using MiXCR and keeps one entry per CDR3 protein. This sample carries 10,000 or so distinct CDR3 sequences, more than 30% of them seen once, and the ten largest clones take roughly a fifth. Sequenced sample: CD4+ T cells from blood, cultured in vitro. The receptors come from a human donor in good health.

The V and J genes are TRBV6-1 and TRBJ2-7; 8 positions agree with TRBD1. Germline trimming cut 7 bases from V and 2 bases from J; bases unmatched to any gene: 7. The CDR3 covers 14 residues. Germline V gene lookup returns CDR1 MNHNS and CDR2 SASEGT. The CDR3, as DNA: TGTGCCAGCAAATGGACAGGGAACCCCTACGAGCAGTACTTC. Protein: CASKWTGNPYEQYF.

V usage is TRBV9 and J usage is TRBJ1-1, with D tentatively TRBD1 (6 bases). The CDR3 runs 14 residues. V lost 3 bases, J lost 4 bases, and 13 bases lay in between. Per germline, CDR1 SGDLS and CDR2 YYNGEE. The CDR3 DNA sequence: TGTGCCAGCAGCGCTCGACAGGCCGCCACTGAAGCTTTCTTT. Protein product: CASSARQAATEAFF.

This clonotype has a handful of counts. The chain uses TRBV7-6 and TRBJ2-1; 9 nucleotides agree with TRBD2. This CDR3 has 15 amino acids. Germline CDR1 SGHVS, CDR2 FNYEAQ. V was clipped by 1 base and J by 7 bases; unmatched bases: 5. CDR3 region: CASSLGGRARNEQFF. DNA for the CDR3: TGTGCCAGCAGCTTAGGCGGGAGGGCCCGGAATGAGCAGTTCTTC. Full variable domain (remainder filled in from reference TRBV7-6 and TRBJ2-1): GAGVSQSPRYKVTKRGQDVALRCDPISGHVSLYWYRQALGQGPEFLTYFNYEAQQDKSGLPNDRFSAERPEGSISTLTIQRTEQRDSAMYRCASSLGGRARNEQFFGPGTRLTVL.

V gene TRBV6-2 or TRBV6-3 combines with J gene TRBJ1-2, with D hard to call. The CDR3 covers 16 residues. The germline gives CDR1 MNHEY, CDR2 SVGEGT. Trimming stripped 0 bases from V and 3 bases from J, with 14 bases between. The CDR3: CASSYSTREGDYGYTF. CDR3 bases: TGTGCCAGCAGTTACTCGACTCGGGAGGGTGACTATGGCTACACCTTC.

This clonotype has just a few counts. The V and J genes are TRBV19 and TRBJ1-5, with TRBD1 identical over 9 bases. V gave up 1 base and J gave up 2 bases; unmatched junction bases: 3. Germline assignment: CDR1 LNHDA and CDR2 SQIVND (reference sequence). This CDR3 contains 16 residues. The chain's CDR3 is CASSIVQGAGNQPQHF. DNA for the CDR3: TGTGCCAGTAGTATAGTACAGGGGGCAGGCAATCAGCCCCAGCATTTT.

This rearrangement joins TRBV7-2 to TRBJ2-3; D not certain. Germline CDR1 is SGHTA and CDR2 is FQGNSA. The CDR3 sequence is 15 residues long. V was trimmed by 1 base and J by 2 bases, leaving 10 bases between them. CDR3 amino acids: CASSLGQQHTDTQYF. The CDR3 DNA reads as TGTGCCAGCAGCTTAGGCCAGCAGCACACAGATACGCAGTATTTT.

By its share, this clonotype is medium-sized. The chain combines TRBV28 with TRBJ2-5; 8 nucleotides agree with TRBD2. J lost 3 bases, V lost 5 bases, and 11 bases had no gene match. Per the germline V gene, CDR1 is MDHEN and CDR2 is SYDVKM. CDR3 length equals 16 residues. CDR3 bases: TGTGCCAGCAGTCCCCGGAGGAGCGGGAGAAAAGAGACCCAGTACTTC. Amino acids: CASSPRRSGRKETQYF. The full variable domain, with the rest looked up from reference TRBV28 and TRBJ2-5, is DVKVTQSSRYLVKRTGEKVFLECVQDMDHENMFWYRQDPGLGLRLIYFSYDVKMKEKGDIPEGYSVSREKKERFSLILESASTNQTSMYLCASSPRRSGRKETQYFGPGTRLLVL.

The CDR3 spells CASSYSRTAGNTIYF. Written as DNA, the CDR3 is TGTGCCAGCAGTTACTCGAGGACAGCAGGAAACACCATATATTTT. The J gene is TRBJ1-3, the V gene TRBV6-5; TRBD1 might be the D (6 bases). The V end was cut by 0 bases, the J end by 4 bases, with 10 bases between. The CDR3 has 15 residues. Germline V gene sequence: CDR1 MNHEY, CDR2 SVGAGI.

This clonotype was counted between two and nine times. V gene TRBV7-9 combines with J gene TRBJ2-2, with D possibly being TRBD2 (6 bases). Germline values: CDR1 SEHNR, CDR2 FQNEAQ (reference sequence). Trimming shortened V by 4 bases and J by 5 bases, and 17 bases separated the two germline ends. The CDR3 is 16 amino acids. CDR3 in DNA: TGTGCCAGCAGCTCCACAGGTCGGGGGTGGACCGGGGAGCTGTTTTTT. Residues: CASSSTGRGWTGELFF.

In its sample, this clonotype was seen a few times. V is TRBV29-1 and J is TRBJ2-3; D may be TRBD2 (6 bases). The CDR3 sequence is 10 residues long. The germline gives CDR1 SQVTM, CDR2 ANQGSEA. Between the trimmed V and J ends, which lost 7 bases and 6 bases, there was a span of 8 bases. The CDR3 loop is CSGGRDTQYF. CDR3 DNA: TGCAGCGGGGGGAGGGATACGCAGTATTTT.

V and J are TRBV7-3 and TRBJ2-1, with 7 bases lining up with TRBD2. Per the germline V gene, CDR1 is SGHTA and CDR2 is FQGTGA. Trimming removed 3 bases from V and 8 bases from J; junction bases left unmatched: 10. CDR3 length: 15 residues. CDR3 region: CASSFRNGRSDEQFF. CDR3 DNA: TGTGCCAGCAGCTTTAGAAACGGGAGGTCGGATGAGCAGTTCTTC.

The chain employs TRBV4-1 and TRBJ2-7; D call uncertain. This CDR3 is 12 amino acids long. V was trimmed by 0 bases and J by 8 bases, leaving 8 bases between them. Germline-derived CDR1 and CDR2 are MGHRA and YSYEKL. The CDR3 sequence is CASSQDLGKQYF. The CDR3 DNA sequence: TGCGCCAGCAGCCAAGATTTGGGTAAGCAGTACTTC.